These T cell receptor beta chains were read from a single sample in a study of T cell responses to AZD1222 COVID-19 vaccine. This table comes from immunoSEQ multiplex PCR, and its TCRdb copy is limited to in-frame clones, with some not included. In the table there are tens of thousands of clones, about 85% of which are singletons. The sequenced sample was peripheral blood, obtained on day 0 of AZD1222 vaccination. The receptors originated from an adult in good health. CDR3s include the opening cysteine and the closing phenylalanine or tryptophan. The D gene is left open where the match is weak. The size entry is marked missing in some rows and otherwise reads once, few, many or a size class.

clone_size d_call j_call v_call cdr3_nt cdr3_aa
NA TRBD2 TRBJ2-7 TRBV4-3 TGCGCCAGCAGCCAAACCCGAGCGGGGCGGTACGAGCAGTACTTC CASSQTRAGRYEQYF
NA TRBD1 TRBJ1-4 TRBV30 TGTGCCTACCTCTACAGGGGAACTAATGAAAAACTGTTTTTT CAYLYRGTNEKLFF
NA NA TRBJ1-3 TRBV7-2 TGTGCCAGCAGCTTAAGTTTGAGGGGAAGGGGAAACACCATATATTTT CASSLSLRGRGNTIYF
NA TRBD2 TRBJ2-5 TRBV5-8 TGTGCCAGCAGCTTGGGGCGGGGGGGCCTCATTGAGACCCAGTACTTC CASSLGRGGLIETQYF
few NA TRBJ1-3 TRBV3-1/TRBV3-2 TGTGCCAGCAGCCAAGGGGAGGGCCACCTCTCTGGAAACACCATATATTTT CASSQGEGHLSGNTIYF
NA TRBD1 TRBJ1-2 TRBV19 TGTGCCAGTAGTGGACAGGCCCTACTCTATGGCTACACCTTC CASSGQALLYGYTF
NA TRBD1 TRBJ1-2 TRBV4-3 TGCGCCAGCAGCCAATCGACAGGGGGCGACTATGGCTACACCTTC CASSQSTGGDYGYTF
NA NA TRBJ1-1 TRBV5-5 TGTGCCAGCAGCACCCCCCACACTGAAGCTTTCTTT CASSTPHTEAFF
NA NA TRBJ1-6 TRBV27 TGTGCCAGCAGTTTCAGGCAGGGTGGGAGCTCCTATAATTCACCCCTCCACTTT CASSFRQGGSSYNSPLHF
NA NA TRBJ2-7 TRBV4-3 TGCGCCAGCAGCCAAGAAGGGACGGGCGAGCAGTACTTC CASSQEGTGEQYF
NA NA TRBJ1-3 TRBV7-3 TGTGCCAGCAGCCAAGGGAGTTCTGGAAACACCATATATTTT CASSQGSSGNTIYF
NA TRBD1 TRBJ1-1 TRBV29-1 TGCAGCGTTGAAGGGGACAGGGGCGCTTTCTTT CSVEGDRGAFF
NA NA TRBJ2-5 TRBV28 TGTGCCAGCAGTTTATCTGGCTGGGGAGAGACCCAGTACTTC CASSLSGWGETQYF
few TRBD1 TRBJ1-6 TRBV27 TGTGCCAGCAGGGGACCCTGGACCGGGACAGGCTTTTCACCCCTCCACTTT CASRGPWTGTGFSPLHF
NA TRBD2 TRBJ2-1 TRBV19 TGTGCCAGTAGTATTGGACTAGCGGGGGGGCTAGTCGAGCAGTTCTTC CASSIGLAGGLVEQFF
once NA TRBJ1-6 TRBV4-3 TGCGCCAGCAGCCAAGGGGTATCAGGGTTGGGGAGCTCCTATAATTCACCCCTCCACTTT CASSQGVSGLGSSYNSPLHF
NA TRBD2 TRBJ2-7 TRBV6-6 TGTGCCAGCAGTTTCCTATCTCCGGGGGGGCGCTACGAGCAGTACTTC CASSFLSPGGRYEQYF
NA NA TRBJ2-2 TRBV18 TGTGCCAGCTCACCTTCGTCCCAGGGGAGATATACCGGGGAGCTGTTTTTT CASSPSSQGRYTGELFF
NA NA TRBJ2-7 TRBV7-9 TGTGCCAGCAGCCAGGCGGGACAACCCTACGAGCAGTACTTC CASSQAGQPYEQYF
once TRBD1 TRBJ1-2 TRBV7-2 TGTGCCAGCAGCTTAGGAGGGTACAGGGGCCATGGCTACACCTTC CASSLGGYRGHGYTF
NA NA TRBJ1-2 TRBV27 TGTGCCAGCAGTTTTGCTGCAAGTAGTTACCGAGCTAACTATGGCTACACCTTC CASSFAASSYRANYGYTF
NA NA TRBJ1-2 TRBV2 TGTGCCAGCAGGGAGGGGGGGCGATCCGGCTACACCTTC CASREGGRSGYTF
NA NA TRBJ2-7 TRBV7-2 TGTGCCAGCAGCATACAGGTTAGCTCCTACGAGCAGTACTTC CASSIQVSSYEQYF
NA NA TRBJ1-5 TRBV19 TGTGCCAGTAGACACGGACAGTTTGATCAGCCCCAGCATTTT CASRHGQFDQPQHF
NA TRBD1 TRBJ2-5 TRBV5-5 TGTGCCAGCAGCTTCGACCGGGACAGGGAGGTGGAGACCCAGTACTTC CASSFDRDREVETQYF
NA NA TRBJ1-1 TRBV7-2 TGTGCCAGCAGCTTTTGGGGCGCGGGGGACACTGAAGCTTTCTTT CASSFWGAGDTEAFF
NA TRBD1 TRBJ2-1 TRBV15 TGTGCCACCAGCAGAGATCAAACAGGGGGGTTCTTC CATSRDQTGGFF
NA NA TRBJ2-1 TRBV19 TGTGCCAGTAGTATCTACGGCCGAATCGATAATGAGCAGTTCTTC CASSIYGRIDNEQFF
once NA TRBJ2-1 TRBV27 TGTGCCAGCAGTAGAGGGCAGAGCTCCTACAATGAGCAGTTCTTC CASSRGQSSYNEQFF
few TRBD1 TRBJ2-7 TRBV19 TGTGCCAGTAGTATTTGGGGACAGGGAACCTACGAGCAGTACTTC CASSIWGQGTYEQYF
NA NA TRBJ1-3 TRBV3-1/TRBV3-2 TGTGCCAGCAGCCAAGGGGGTGCTGGAAACACCATATATTTT CASSQGGAGNTIYF
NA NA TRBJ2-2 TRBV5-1 TGCGCCAGCAGCGGGAACCAAAGAGAAACCGGGGAGCTGTTTTTT CASSGNQRETGELFF
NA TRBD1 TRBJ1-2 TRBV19 TGTGCCAGTAGTATCGGGACAGGGGGCGACGATGGCTACACCTTC CASSIGTGGDDGYTF
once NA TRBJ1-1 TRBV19 TGTGCCAGTAGTCCCAGTAACACCTACACTGAAGCTTTCTTT CASSPSNTYTEAFF
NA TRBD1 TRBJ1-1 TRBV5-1 TGCGCCAGCAGCCTGGACAGGGCCACTGAAGCTTTCTTT CASSLDRATEAFF
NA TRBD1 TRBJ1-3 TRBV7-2 TGTGCCAGCAGCCCACAGGGGGCCGGAAACACCATATATTTT CASSPQGAGNTIYF